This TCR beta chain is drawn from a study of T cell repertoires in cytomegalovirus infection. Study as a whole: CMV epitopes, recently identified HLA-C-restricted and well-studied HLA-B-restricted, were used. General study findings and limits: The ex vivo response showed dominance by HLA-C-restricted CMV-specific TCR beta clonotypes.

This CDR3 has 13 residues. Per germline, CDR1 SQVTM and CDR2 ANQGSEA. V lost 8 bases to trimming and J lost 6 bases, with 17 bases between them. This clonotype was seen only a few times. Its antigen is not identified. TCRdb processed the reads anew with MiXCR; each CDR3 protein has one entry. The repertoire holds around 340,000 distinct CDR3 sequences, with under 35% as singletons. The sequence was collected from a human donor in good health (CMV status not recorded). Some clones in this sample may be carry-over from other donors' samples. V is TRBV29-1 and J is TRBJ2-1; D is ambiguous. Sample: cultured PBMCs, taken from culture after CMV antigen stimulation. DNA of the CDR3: TGCAGCTCCCGACCTGTCCTGGGCAATGAGCAGTTCTTC. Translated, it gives CSSRPVLGNEQFF.